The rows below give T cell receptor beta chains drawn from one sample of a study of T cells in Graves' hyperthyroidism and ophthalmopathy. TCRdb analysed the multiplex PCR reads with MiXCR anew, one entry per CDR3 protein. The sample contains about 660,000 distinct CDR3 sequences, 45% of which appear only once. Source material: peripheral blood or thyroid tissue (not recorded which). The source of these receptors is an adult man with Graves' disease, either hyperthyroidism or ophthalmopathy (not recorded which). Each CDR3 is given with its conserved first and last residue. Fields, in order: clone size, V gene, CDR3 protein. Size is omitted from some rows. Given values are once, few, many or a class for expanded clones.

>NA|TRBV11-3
CASSQTSGGNTGELFF
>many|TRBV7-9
CASSFSGTQVGGYTF
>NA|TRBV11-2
CATGQSGNTIYF
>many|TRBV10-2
CASRFGEKLFF
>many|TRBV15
CATSRDTTGGEKLFF
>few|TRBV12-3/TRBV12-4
CASSSRDNYGYTF
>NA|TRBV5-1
CASSLQGVQEKLFF
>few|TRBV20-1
CSASPLAGVHYEQYF
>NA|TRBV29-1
CSVEDPETGFGNTIYF
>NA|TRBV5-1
CASSLGPGLMNYGYTF
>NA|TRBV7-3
CASSLVASGDQETQYF
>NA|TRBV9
CASSHLLGIEAFF
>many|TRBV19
CASSNRAENSPLHF
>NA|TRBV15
CATSRNNMAGSPPEQYF
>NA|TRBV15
CATSREPETQHF
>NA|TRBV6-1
CASSPEGGVTYEQYF
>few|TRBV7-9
CASSSLGQSFYGYTF
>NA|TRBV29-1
CSVEPGGYYGYTF
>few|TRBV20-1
CSAGASLKYQETQYF
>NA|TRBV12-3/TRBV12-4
CASTRQDSMNTEAFF
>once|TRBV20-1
CSARGGPQHQETQYF
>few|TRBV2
CASSELGSGRETQYF
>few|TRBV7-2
CASSPGLRKETQYF
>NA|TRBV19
CASMGLAGREQYF
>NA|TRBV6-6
CASSPNQQQEFSNQPQHF
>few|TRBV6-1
CASTTDAGYGYTF
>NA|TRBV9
CASSVATGGGADEAFF
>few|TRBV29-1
CSAGPAQGEKLFF
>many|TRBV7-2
CASSPGSLIQETQYF
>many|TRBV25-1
CASSHRGRRGYEQYF
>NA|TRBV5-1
CASSLALSTNEKLFF
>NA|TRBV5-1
CASSSGPSYNSPLHF
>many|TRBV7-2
CASSSSPKGAQHF
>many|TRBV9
CASSGRDSTYEQYF
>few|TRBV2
CASSEEVLGQPQHF
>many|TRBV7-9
CASSYLTRADGYTF
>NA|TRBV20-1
CSASREGDTEAFF
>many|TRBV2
CASVLRGTEAFF
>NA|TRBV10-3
CAISWTSGDQETQYF
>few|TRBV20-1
CSAARQGLPGTQYF
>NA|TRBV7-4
CASSFEGGGLNSPLHF
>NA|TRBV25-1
CASSRREGLGRGQPQHF
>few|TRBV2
CASTSVSYNSPLHF
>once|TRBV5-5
CASSGTGTFNEQYF
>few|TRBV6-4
CASRAGRTAASYEQYF
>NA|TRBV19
CASSIAGTGHGYTF
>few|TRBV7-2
CASSFNINTEAFF
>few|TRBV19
CASSISGTGGEQYF
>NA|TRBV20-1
CSARDYSGGDQPQHF
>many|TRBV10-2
CASTNPDLSYEQYF
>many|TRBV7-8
CASSLVSRGNQPQHF
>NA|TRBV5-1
CASSSEGLAGRVQYF
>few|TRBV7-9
CASSLKGLGKETQYF